A single sample gave rise to the 5 T cell receptor beta chains below, sequenced in a study of T cells in Graves' hyperthyroidism and ophthalmopathy. RNA transcripts yielded amplified TCR beta CDR3 regions. HTBI primers were used for first-round RT-PCR of the TCR CDR3. TCRdb independently ran MiXCR on the multiplex PCR reads; one entry per CDR3 protein. The data contain some 490,000 distinct CDR3 sequences, about 20% of them singletons. Sequencing input: blood. These receptors all come from a woman aged 65 to 85 with Graves' ophthalmopathy.

Comment on this clonotype: With a much larger clone just one base away, this may be a read error. The chain recombines TRBV7-2 with TRBJ2-5, with D maybe TRBD1 (5 bases). The length of the CDR3 is 14 residues. Germline CDR1 SGHTA, CDR2 FQGNSA. CDR3 sequence reads: CVSSLDNSQETQYF. CDR3 nucleotide sequence: TGTGTCAGCAGCTTGGACAACAGTCAAGAGACCCAGTACTTC. The full variable domain, rest sourced from reference TRBV7-2 and TRBJ2-5, is GAGVSQSPSNKVTEKGKDVELRCDPISGHTALYWYRQSLGQGLEFLIYFQGNSAPDKSGLPSDRFSAERTGGSVSTLTIQRTQQEDSAVYLCVSSLDNSQETQYFGPGTRLLVL.

This clonotype came up many times. V usage is TRBV6-1 and J usage is TRBJ2-5; D is possibly TRBD2 (6 bases). V was cut by 8 bases and J by 5 bases, with 15 bases left in between. This CDR3 has 13 amino acids. Germline lookup yields CDR1 MNHNS and CDR2 SASEGT. CDR3 loop: CASLERLEETQYF. The CDR3 coding sequence is TGTGCCAGCCTCGAACGACTAGAGGAGACCCAGTACTTC.

This CDR3 reads CASSPETGKYGYTF. Written as DNA, the CDR3 is TGCGCCAGCAGCCCCGAGACGGGAAAGTATGGCTACACCTTC. This rearrangement joins TRBV4-1 to TRBJ1-2, with D unresolved. There are 14 residues in the CDR3. V gave up 4 bases and J gave up 5 bases, with 14 bases separating them. The germline V gene has CDR1 MGHRA and CDR2 YSYEKL.

This clonotype has only a few counts. The chain combines TRBV2 with TRBJ1-6; a weak D match, TRBD1 (5 bases). CDR1 SNHLY and CDR2 FYNNEI come from the germline V gene. Trimming took off 4 bases at V and 10 bases at J, with 14 bases between the two ends. This CDR3 has 14 residues. This CDR3 reads CASSVRPGQSPLHF. The CDR3 region has the DNA TGTGCCAGCAGTGTGCGCCCAGGGCAATCACCCCTCCACTTT.

This clonotype has at least ten counts. The chain is built from TRBV27 and TRBJ1-1, with TRBD1 as a possible D gene (5 bases). CDR1 is MNHEY and CDR2 is SMNVEV in the germline V gene (reference sequence). The CDR3 loop spans 16 amino acids. V was trimmed by 2 bases and J by 1 base, leaving 14 bases between them. The CDR3 DNA reads as TGTGCCAGCAGTTTAAATGGCGTCGGGGCGAACACTGAAGCTTTCTTT. Protein: CASSLNGVGANTEAFF.